The rows below give T cell receptor beta chains drawn from one sample of a study of control samples from healthy donors and cancer patients. TCRdb's copy holds only in-frame clones and misses some; the assay was immunoSEQ multiplex PCR. The data show around 75,000 clones, 85% to 95% seen once. Sequenced material: blood. The receptor set was obtained from a woman aged 55-75 years in good health. The CDR3 runs from the conserved cysteine through the conserved F or W. The order of the fields is V gene, J gene, CDR3 protein.

v_gene: TRBV6-5; j_gene: TRBJ2-3; CDR3aa: CASVAGDSTDTQYF
v_gene: TRBV24-1; j_gene: TRBJ2-7; CDR3aa: CATSLQGAGEQYF
v_gene: TRBV28; j_gene: TRBJ1-1; CDR3aa: CASSLVRNTEAFF
v_gene: TRBV7-2; j_gene: TRBJ1-4; CDR3aa: CASSSGQSNEKLFF
v_gene: TRBV7-2; j_gene: TRBJ2-7; CDR3aa: CASSSYRGPSSYEQYF
v_gene: TRBV10-3; j_gene: TRBJ2-1; CDR3aa: CAISEPTGAVMSYNEQFF
v_gene: TRBV23-1; j_gene: TRBJ2-6; CDR3aa: CASSQRGLISGANVLTF
v_gene: TRBV4-1; j_gene: TRBJ2-2; CDR3aa: CASSQAAGRTTHTGELFF
v_gene: TRBV4-1; j_gene: TRBJ1-2; CDR3aa: CASSQAVGYGYTF
v_gene: TRBV24-1; j_gene: TRBJ2-7; CDR3aa: CATSDGSGYEQYF
v_gene: TRBV4-1; j_gene: TRBJ1-2; CDR3aa: CASSQVGLFEGYTF
v_gene: TRBV5-1; j_gene: TRBJ2-7; CDR3aa: CASSFGGASGSEQYF
v_gene: TRBV18; j_gene: TRBJ1-4; CDR3aa: CASSPRTGGNEKLFF
v_gene: TRBV10-3; j_gene: TRBJ1-2; CDR3aa: CAISRGGYNGYTF
v_gene: TRBV6-2/TRBV6-3; j_gene: TRBJ1-2; CDR3aa: CASSYQGQNYGYTF
v_gene: TRBV5-1; j_gene: TRBJ2-1; CDR3aa: CASSLPGASGVNEQFF
v_gene: TRBV5-1; j_gene: TRBJ2-1; CDR3aa: CASSLGVGTSKGEQFF
v_gene: TRBV7-9; j_gene: TRBJ1-2; CDR3aa: CASSLAGNYGYTF
v_gene: TRBV6-5; j_gene: TRBJ1-3; CDR3aa: CASSPGGSGNTIYF
v_gene: TRBV28; j_gene: TRBJ2-7; CDR3aa: CASTTGGATYEQYF
v_gene: TRBV24-1; j_gene: TRBJ2-1; CDR3aa: CATSDFTGSSYNEQFF
v_gene: TRBV20-1; j_gene: TRBJ2-2; CDR3aa: CTHEGAGELFF
v_gene: TRBV21-1; j_gene: TRBJ2-7; CDR3aa: CASSKSRTLDEQYF
v_gene: TRBV7-2; j_gene: TRBJ2-6; CDR3aa: CASSLAGSGANVLTF
v_gene: TRBV12-3/TRBV12-4; j_gene: TRBJ1-5; CDR3aa: CASSDTFNQPQHF
v_gene: TRBV4-1; j_gene: TRBJ1-2; CDR3aa: CASRRTGGREDYGYTF
v_gene: TRBV7-2; j_gene: TRBJ1-5; CDR3aa: CASSFDRVGPQHF
v_gene: TRBV3-1/TRBV3-2; j_gene: TRBJ1-1; CDR3aa: CASSPSNLNTEAFF
v_gene: TRBV20-1; j_gene: TRBJ1-1; CDR3aa: CSASPVGPTEAFF
v_gene: TRBV12-5; j_gene: TRBJ1-2; CDR3aa: CASGLGGYGYTF
v_gene: TRBV24-1; j_gene: TRBJ1-1; CDR3aa: CATIKQQGLNTEAFF
v_gene: TRBV19; j_gene: TRBJ2-5; CDR3aa: CASSAPGRETQYF
v_gene: TRBV29-1; j_gene: TRBJ1-2; CDR3aa: CSVQSQEVGYTF
v_gene: TRBV10-3; j_gene: TRBJ2-7; CDR3aa: CAISETGELYEQYF
v_gene: TRBV6-2/TRBV6-3; j_gene: TRBJ2-7; CDR3aa: CASSYSNSYEQYF
v_gene: TRBV5-4; j_gene: TRBJ1-1; CDR3aa: CASSSPLYRAGEAFF
v_gene: TRBV12-3/TRBV12-4; j_gene: TRBJ1-1; CDR3aa: CASRQGGSEAFF
v_gene: TRBV28; j_gene: TRBJ2-1; CDR3aa: CASSLKRREQFF
v_gene: TRBV7-9; j_gene: TRBJ1-2; CDR3aa: CASSLAGQGYGYTF
v_gene: TRBV2; j_gene: TRBJ1-5; CDR3aa: CASRAGTSNQPQHF
v_gene: TRBV28; j_gene: TRBJ1-1; CDR3aa: CASSDRMNTEAFF
v_gene: TRBV28; j_gene: TRBJ1-3; CDR3aa: CASSFGDRVIYF
v_gene: TRBV28; j_gene: TRBJ2-7; CDR3aa: CASSLRGGHYEQYF
v_gene: TRBV12-3/TRBV12-4; j_gene: TRBJ1-1; CDR3aa: CASSFRGVGEAFF
v_gene: TRBV5-1; j_gene: TRBJ1-2; CDR3aa: CASSLVYSYGYTF
v_gene: TRBV6-5; j_gene: TRBJ1-6; CDR3aa: CASSYKLAGSPLHF
v_gene: TRBV12-3/TRBV12-4; j_gene: TRBJ2-1; CDR3aa: CASSLGGREQFF
v_gene: TRBV12-3/TRBV12-4; j_gene: TRBJ1-4; CDR3aa: CASSFRGFEKLFF
v_gene: TRBV30; j_gene: TRBJ1-3; CDR3aa: CAWLGGAGNTIYF
v_gene: TRBV7-8; j_gene: TRBJ2-5; CDR3aa: CASSFPSGPEYF
v_gene: TRBV5-4; j_gene: TRBJ2-5; CDR3aa: CASSLPSGRFETQYF
v_gene: TRBV28; j_gene: TRBJ1-1; CDR3aa: CASTLGGRRTEAFF
v_gene: TRBV28; j_gene: TRBJ1-2; CDR3aa: CASTPGGIGDGYTF
v_gene: TRBV5-5; j_gene: TRBJ2-3; CDR3aa: CASSSQRRGGYTDTQYF
v_gene: TRBV6-5; j_gene: TRBJ1-3; CDR3aa: CASKDRLSGNTIYF
v_gene: TRBV5-1; j_gene: TRBJ2-7; CDR3aa: CASSFGQGSYEQYF
v_gene: TRBV30; j_gene: TRBJ1-6; CDR3aa: CAWSRGSYNSPLHF
v_gene: TRBV7-2; j_gene: TRBJ1-5; CDR3aa: CASSTQGDQPQHF
v_gene: TRBV28; j_gene: TRBJ2-7; CDR3aa: CASSLKSGSAYEQYF
v_gene: TRBV28; j_gene: TRBJ2-2; CDR3aa: CASSSGQGNTGELFF